The 18 T cell receptor beta chains presented below share a single source sample, sequenced in a study of cytomegalovirus exposure and HLA in healthy donors. Primers: 60 Vbeta forward and 13 Jbeta reverse. Clones were sequenced by immunoSEQ multiplex PCR, and TCRdb holds only the in-frame ones, with some missing. The sample has 95,000 to 100,000 clones; around 74% are singletons. Input material: PBMCs. All receptors derive from a man in his forties or fifties in good health and CMV-seropositive.

This rearrangement joins TRBV19 to TRBJ2-1, with 11 bases identical to TRBD2. V was clipped by 2 bases and J by 5 bases; unmatched bases: 5. Germline V gene lookup returns CDR1 LNHDA and CDR2 SQIVND (reference sequence). This CDR3 is 16 amino acids long. DNA for the CDR3: TGTGCCAGTAGTATACTAGCGGGAGGTACCGACAATGAGCAGTTCTTC. Its protein product is CASSILAGGTDNEQFF.

J is TRBJ2-7 and V is TRBV2; 8 bases are shared with TRBD1. The CDR3 loop spans 14 amino acids. J was trimmed by 2 bases and V by 5 bases; bases with no gene match: 5. Looked up from germline, CDR1 is SNHLY and CDR2 is FYNNEI. The CDR3 DNA sequence: TGTGCCAGCAGTTGGCAGGGGGCTACCTACGAGCAGTACTTC. This sequence encodes CASSWQGATYEQYF. The variable domain in full, with the rest retrieved from reference TRBV2 and TRBJ2-7, is EPEVTQTPSHQVTQMGQEVILRCVPISNHLYFYWYRQILGQKVEFLVSFYNNEISEKSEIFDDQFSVERPDGSNFTLKIRSTKLEDSAMYFCASSWQGATYEQYFGPGTRLTVT.

The V and J genes are TRBV5-1 and TRBJ2-7; 13 bases agree with TRBD2. The CDR3 runs 17 residues. Germline CDR1 and CDR2: SGHRS and YFSETQ. Trimming cost V 2 bases and J 3 bases; bases outside gene matches: 8. CDR3 bases: TGCGCCAGCAGCTTCACACGGACTAGCGGGAGTAACTACGAGCAGTACTTC. It yields the protein CASSFTRTSGSNYEQYF.

This sequence joins TRBV6-5 and TRBJ1-1, with D maybe TRBD1 (5 bases). The V gene lost 3 bases and the J gene lost 1 base, with 6 bases spanning the gap. The germline gives CDR1 MNHEY, CDR2 SVGAGI. CDR3 length: 13 residues. The CDR3 DNA is TGTGCCAGCAGTTATACAGGGAACACTGAAGCTTTCTTT. This translates into CASSYTGNTEAFF.

V is TRBV7-9 and J is TRBJ2-4, with 8 bases identical to TRBD1. Germline trimming cut 5 bases from V and 8 bases from J; bases unmatched to any gene: 8. The CDR3 is made up of 14 amino acids. Germline lookup yields CDR1 SEHNR and CDR2 FQNEAQ (reference sequence). CDR3 nucleotides: TGTGCCAGCAGCCGATCCGCGACAGGGGACATTCAGTACTTC. The encoded protein is CASSRSATGDIQYF.

The chain links TRBV19 to TRBJ2-7; possible D gene TRBD2, 6 bases. V lost 4 bases and J 4 bases, leaving 11 bases between the germline ends. The CDR3 is 13 residues long. Looked up from germline, CDR1 is LNHDA and CDR2 is SQIVND (reference sequence). The CDR3 DNA follows: TGTGCCAGTAGTACGGGACTTCTGTACGAGCAGTACTTC. Its translation is CASSTGLLYEQYF. The full variable domain, with the rest looked up from reference TRBV19 and TRBJ2-7, is DGGITQSPKYLFRKEGQNVTLSCEQNLNHDAMYWYRQDPGQGLRLIYYSQIVNDFQKGDIAEGYSVSREKKESFPLTVTSAQKNPTAFYLCASSTGLLYEQYFGPGTRLTVT.

This clone is a singleton in its sample. The rearrangement links TRBV10-1 to TRBJ1-2, with D perhaps TRBD1 (5 bases). The germline V gene encodes CDR1 WNHNN and CDR2 SYGVQD (reference sequence). V was trimmed by 5 bases and J by 6 bases, leaving 13 bases between them. The CDR3 consists of 13 residues. The CDR3 sequence: CASSTKGRHGYTF. In DNA form, the CDR3 reads TGCGCCAGCAGTACGAAGGGGCGACATGGCTACACCTTC.

This chain uses TRBV2 with TRBJ2-5; 8 bases line up with TRBD2. Matching the DNA end better, TRBJ2-7 makes the J call doubtful. The CDR3 runs 16 residues. CDR1 and CDR2 from the germline V gene are SNHLY and FYNNEI. CDR3 region: CASSPGGEGLSYEQYF. Here the CDR3 DNA reads TGTGCCAGCAGCCCGGGGGGGGAGGGCCTCTCCTACGAGCAGTACTTC.

The J gene is TRBJ2-3, the V gene TRBV6-1; D unresolved. The V gene's germline CDR1 is MNHNS and CDR2 SASEGT. Trimming took 6 bases from V and 6 from J, leaving 10 bases between them. The CDR3 consists of 12 residues. For the CDR3, the DNA is TGTGCCAGCAGACCGCTCGGGGATACGCAGTATTTT. Translation gives CASRPLGDTQYF.

The V gene is TRBV29-1, the J gene TRBJ1-4; TRBD1 might be the D (5 bases). The V gene lost 1 base and the J gene lost 2 bases, with 8 bases spanning the gap. The CDR3 has 14 residues. Germline values: CDR1 SQVTM, CDR2 ANQGSEA. The CDR3 DNA reads TGCAGCGTTGAAGGCCAGGGCACTAATGAAAAACTGTTTTTT. Translation: CSVEGQGTNEKLFF.

The rearrangement uses TRBV18 and TRBJ2-5; weak D call: TRBD2 (6 bases). Germline V gives CDR1 KGHSH, CDR2 LQKENI. The V end lost 4 bases, the J end lost 2 bases, and 11 bases lay between the germline ends. This CDR3 is built from 14 residues. CDR3 coding DNA: TGTGCCAGCTCACAGACTAGGTCGCAAGAGACCCAGTACTTC. It yields the protein CASSQTRSQETQYF.

The gene calls are TRBV5-4 and TRBJ1-1; TRBD1 agrees at 9 bases. This CDR3 has 17 amino acids. Germline assignment: CDR1 SGHNT and CDR2 YYREEE (reference sequence). V gave up 4 bases and J gave up 1 base; unmatched junction bases: 11. The CDR3 nucleotides are TGTGCCAGCAGCCCGCTGGGACAGGGTAGCGGGAACACTGAAGCTTTCTTT. Protein sequence: CASSPLGQGSGNTEAFF.

The J gene is TRBJ2-1, the V gene TRBV6-5; 8 bases are shared with TRBD2. CDR1 is MNHEY, CDR2 SVGAGI, per germline. V shed 4 bases and J 7 bases; nucleotides not matched to a gene: 12. The CDR3 has 16 residues. The CDR3 loop reads CASSSPGGASGNEQFF. The DNA for the CDR3 is TGTGCCAGCAGTTCCCCCGGGGGGGCCAGTGGTAATGAGCAGTTCTTC.

The chain recombines TRBV10-3 with TRBJ2-2; 9 bases line up with TRBD1. The V gene end was trimmed by 4 bases and the J gene end by 4 bases; junction bases not matched to a gene: 4. The CDR3 is 15 residues long. CDR1 is ENHRY and CDR2 is SYGVKD in the germline V gene. In nucleotides, the CDR3 is TGTGCCATCAGTGGGGGACAGGGTGGCACCGGGGAGCTGTTTTTT. Translation gives CAISGGQGGTGELFF.

The chain joins TRBV5-4 to TRBJ2-5, with TRBD1 identical over 7 bases. The J call is in doubt because the DNA end fits TRBJ2-7 better. The CDR3 is 13 residues long. Germline CDR1 SGHNT, CDR2 YYREEE (reference sequence). The CDR3 DNA sequence: TGTGCCAGCAGCTTCAAACAGGGGTTCGAGCAGTACTTC. Translation: CASSFKQGFEQYF.

This clone was found a few times. V and J are TRBV27 and TRBJ1-4, with D perhaps TRBD1 (5 bases). From germline, CDR1 is MNHEY and CDR2 SMNVEV (reference sequence). V lost 1 base to trimming and J lost 7 bases, with 10 bases between them. The CDR3 length is 14 residues. CDR3 DNA: TGTGCCAGCAGTTTATATAGTACAGGTGAAAAACTGTTTTTT. Its protein product is CASSLYSTGEKLFF.

The rearrangement joins TRBV28 to TRBJ1-2, with no clear D. Germline CDR1 and CDR2: MDHEN and SYDVKM. V lost 10 bases to trimming and J lost 7 bases, with 13 bases between them. The CDR3 length is 11 residues. As DNA, the CDR3 is TGTGCCACCTCCCCGGAGGGTGGCTACACCTTC. It is translated as CATSPEGGYTF.

The chain links TRBV6-6 to TRBJ2-3; D possibly corresponds to TRBD2 (5 bases). Trimming cost V 5 bases and J 10 bases, with 13 bases left between them. The CDR3 contains 12 residues. Per the germline V gene, CDR1 is MNHNY and CDR2 is SVGAGI (reference sequence). The CDR3 nucleotides are TGTGCCAGCAGTCACAGCCAGAGGGCGCAGTATTTT. This gives the protein CASSHSQRAQYF.